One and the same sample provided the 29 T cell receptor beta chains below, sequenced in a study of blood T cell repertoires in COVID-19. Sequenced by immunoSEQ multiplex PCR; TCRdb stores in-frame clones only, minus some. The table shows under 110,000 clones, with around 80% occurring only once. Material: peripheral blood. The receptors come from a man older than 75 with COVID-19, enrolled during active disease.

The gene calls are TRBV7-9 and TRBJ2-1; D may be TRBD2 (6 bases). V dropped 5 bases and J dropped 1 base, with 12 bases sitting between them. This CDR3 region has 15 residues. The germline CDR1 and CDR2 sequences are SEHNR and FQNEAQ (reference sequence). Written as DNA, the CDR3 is TGTGCCAGCAGCGGAGGGACTCCTTCCTACAATGAGCAGTTCTTC. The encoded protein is CASSGGTPSYNEQFF.

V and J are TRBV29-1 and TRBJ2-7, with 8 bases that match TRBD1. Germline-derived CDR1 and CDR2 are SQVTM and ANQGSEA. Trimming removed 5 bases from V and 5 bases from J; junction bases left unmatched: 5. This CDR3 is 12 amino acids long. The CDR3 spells CSVSTGDHEQYF. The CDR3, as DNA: TGCAGCGTTTCGACAGGGGACCACGAGCAGTACTTC.

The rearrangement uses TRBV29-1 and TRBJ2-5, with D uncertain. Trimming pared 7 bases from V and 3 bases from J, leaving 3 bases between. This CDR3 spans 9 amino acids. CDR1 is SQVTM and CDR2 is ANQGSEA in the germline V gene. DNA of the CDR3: TGCAGCGCCGAAGAGACCCAGTACTTC. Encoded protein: CSAEETQYF.

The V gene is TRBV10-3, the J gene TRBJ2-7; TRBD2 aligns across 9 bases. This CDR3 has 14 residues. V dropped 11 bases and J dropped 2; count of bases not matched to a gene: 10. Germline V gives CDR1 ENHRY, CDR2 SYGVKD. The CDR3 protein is CASAGGLAAYEQYF. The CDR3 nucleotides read TGTGCCTCCGCAGGGGGACTAGCAGCCTACGAGCAGTACTTC.

DNA for the CDR3: TGTGCCAGCAGCGGGCGACAGGGGAACACCGGGGAGCTGTTTTTT. Its translation: CASSGRQGNTGELFF. The genes are TRBV7-2 and TRBJ2-2, with TRBD1 matching 7 bases. The CDR3 has 15 amino acids. Germline lookup yields CDR1 SGHTA and CDR2 FQGNSA. Trimming took 5 bases from V and 1 from J; bases not matched to a gene: 4.

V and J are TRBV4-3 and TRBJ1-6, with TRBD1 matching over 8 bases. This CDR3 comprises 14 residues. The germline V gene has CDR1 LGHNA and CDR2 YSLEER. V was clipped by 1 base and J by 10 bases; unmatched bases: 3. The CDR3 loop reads CASSQGTGNSPLHF. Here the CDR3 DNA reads TGCGCCAGCAGCCAAGGGACAGGGAACTCACCCCTCCACTTT.

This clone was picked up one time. In DNA form, the CDR3 reads TGCGCCAGCAGCATGGACAGCATCACCGGGGAGCTGTTTTTT. It yields the protein CASSMDSITGELFF. J is TRBJ2-2 and V is TRBV5-1; maybe TRBD1 (6 bases). V lost 4 bases and J 4 bases, leaving 11 bases between the germline ends. The CDR3 length is 14 residues. Per germline, CDR1 SGHRS and CDR2 YFSETQ. The whole variable domain, remainder taken from reference TRBV5-1 and TRBJ2-2, is KAGVTQTPRYLIKTRGQQVTLSCSPISGHRSVSWYQQTPGQGLQFLFEYFSETQRNKGNFPGRFSGRQFSNSRSEMNVSTLELGDSALYLCASSMDSITGELFFGEGSRLTVL.

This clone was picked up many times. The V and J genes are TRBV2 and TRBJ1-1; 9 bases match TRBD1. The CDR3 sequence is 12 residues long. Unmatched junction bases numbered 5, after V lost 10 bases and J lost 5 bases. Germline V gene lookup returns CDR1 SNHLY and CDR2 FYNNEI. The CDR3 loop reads CATQGAGTEAFF. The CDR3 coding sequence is TGTGCCACACAGGGGGCGGGTACTGAAGCTTTCTTT.

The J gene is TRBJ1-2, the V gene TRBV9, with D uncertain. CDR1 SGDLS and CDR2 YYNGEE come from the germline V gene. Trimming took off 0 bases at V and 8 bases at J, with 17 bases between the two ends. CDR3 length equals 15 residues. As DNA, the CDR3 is TGTGCCAGCAGCGTAGACCCTCTAAGCGCTTCGGGCTACACCTTC. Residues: CASSVDPLSASGYTF.

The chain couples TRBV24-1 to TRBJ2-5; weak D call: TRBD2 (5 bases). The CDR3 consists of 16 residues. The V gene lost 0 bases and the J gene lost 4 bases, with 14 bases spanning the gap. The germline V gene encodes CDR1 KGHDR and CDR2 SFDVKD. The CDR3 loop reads CATSDLKGRNPETQYF. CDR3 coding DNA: TGTGCCACCAGTGATTTGAAAGGGAGAAATCCAGAGACCCAGTACTTC.

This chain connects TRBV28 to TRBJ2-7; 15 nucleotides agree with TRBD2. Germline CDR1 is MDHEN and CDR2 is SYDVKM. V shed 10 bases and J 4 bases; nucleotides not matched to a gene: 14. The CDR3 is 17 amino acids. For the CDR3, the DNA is TGTGCCACCCTTCCCGGGACTAGCGGGAGGTTAAGGTACGAGCAGTACTTC. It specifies CATLPGTSGRLRYEQYF.

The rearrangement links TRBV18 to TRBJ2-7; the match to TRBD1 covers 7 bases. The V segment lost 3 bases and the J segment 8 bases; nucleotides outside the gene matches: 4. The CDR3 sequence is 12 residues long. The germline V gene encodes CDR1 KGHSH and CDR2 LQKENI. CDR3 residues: CASSPGQTQQYF. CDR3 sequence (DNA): TGTGCCAGCTCACCGGGACAGACCCAGCAGTACTTC.

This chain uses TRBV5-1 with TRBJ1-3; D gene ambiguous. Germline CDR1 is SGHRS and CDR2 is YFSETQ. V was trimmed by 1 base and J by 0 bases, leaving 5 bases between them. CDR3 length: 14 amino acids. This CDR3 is CASSLTASGNTIYF. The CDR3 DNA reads TGCGCCAGCAGCTTGACAGCCTCTGGAAACACCATATATTTT. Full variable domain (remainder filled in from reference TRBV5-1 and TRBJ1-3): KAGVTQTPRYLIKTRGQQVTLSCSPISGHRSVSWYQQTPGQGLQFLFEYFSETQRNKGNFPGRFSGRQFSNSRSEMNVSTLELGDSALYLCASSLTASGNTIYFGEGSWLTVV.

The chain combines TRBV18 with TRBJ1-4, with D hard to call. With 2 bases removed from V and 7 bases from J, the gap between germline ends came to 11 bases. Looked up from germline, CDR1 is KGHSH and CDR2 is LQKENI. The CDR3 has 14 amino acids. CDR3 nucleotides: TGTGCCAGCTCACCAGCATCTCAGGCTGAAAAACTGTTTTTT. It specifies CASSPASQAEKLFF. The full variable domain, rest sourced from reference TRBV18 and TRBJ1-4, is NAGVMQNPRHLVRRRGQEARLRCSPMKGHSHVYWYRQLPEEGLKFMVYLQKENIIDESGMPKERFSAEFPKEGPSILRIQQVVRGDSAAYFCASSPASQAEKLFFGSGTQLSVL.

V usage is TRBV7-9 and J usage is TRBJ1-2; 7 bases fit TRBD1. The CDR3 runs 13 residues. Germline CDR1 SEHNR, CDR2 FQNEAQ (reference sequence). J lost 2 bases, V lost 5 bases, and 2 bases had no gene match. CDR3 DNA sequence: TGTGCCAGCAGCCCGACAGGGAACTATGGCTACACCTTC. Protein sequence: CASSPTGNYGYTF. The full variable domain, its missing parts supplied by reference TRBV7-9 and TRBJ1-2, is DTGVSQNPRHKITKRGQNVTFRCDPISEHNRLYWYRQTLGQGPEFLTYFQNEAQLEKSRLLSDRFSAERPKGSFSTLEIQRTEQGDSAMYLCASSPTGNYGYTFGSGTRLTVV.

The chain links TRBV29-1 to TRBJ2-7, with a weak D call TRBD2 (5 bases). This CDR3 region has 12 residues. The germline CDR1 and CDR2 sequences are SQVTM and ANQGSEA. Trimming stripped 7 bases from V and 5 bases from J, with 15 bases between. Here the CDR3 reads CSAGGGPDEQYF. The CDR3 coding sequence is TGCAGCGCAGGTGGAGGCCCCGACGAGCAGTACTTC.

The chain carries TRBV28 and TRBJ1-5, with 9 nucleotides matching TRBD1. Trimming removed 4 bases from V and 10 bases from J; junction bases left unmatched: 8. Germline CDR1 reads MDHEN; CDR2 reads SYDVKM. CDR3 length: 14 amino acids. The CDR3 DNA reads TGTGCCAGCAGTTCTAGACAGGGGGTGCGACCCCAGCATTTT. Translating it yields CASSSRQGVRPQHF.

CDR3 in amino acids: CASSSGTGSTDTQYF. In DNA, the CDR3 is TGTGCCAGCAGTTCCGGGACAGGGAGCACAGATACGCAGTATTTT. V gene TRBV7-8 combines with J gene TRBJ2-3; 9 bases line up with TRBD1. Looked up from germline, CDR1 is SGHVS and CDR2 is FQNEAQ. J lost 0 bases, V lost 6 bases, and 4 bases had no gene match. The CDR3 runs to 15 residues.

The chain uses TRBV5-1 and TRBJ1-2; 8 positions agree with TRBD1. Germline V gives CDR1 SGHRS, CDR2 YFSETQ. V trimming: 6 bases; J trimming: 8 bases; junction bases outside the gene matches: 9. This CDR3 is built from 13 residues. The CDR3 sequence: CASTRQGLEGYTF. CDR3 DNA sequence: TGCGCCAGCACCCGACAGGGGTTGGAGGGCTACACCTTC.

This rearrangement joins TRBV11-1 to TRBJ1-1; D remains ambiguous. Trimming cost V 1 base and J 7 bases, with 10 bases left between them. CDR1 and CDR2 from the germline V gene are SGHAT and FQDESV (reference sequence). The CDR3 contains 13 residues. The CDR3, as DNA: TGTGCCAGCAGCTTAGTGGCGGGAAATGAAGCTTTCTTT. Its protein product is CASSLVAGNEAFF.

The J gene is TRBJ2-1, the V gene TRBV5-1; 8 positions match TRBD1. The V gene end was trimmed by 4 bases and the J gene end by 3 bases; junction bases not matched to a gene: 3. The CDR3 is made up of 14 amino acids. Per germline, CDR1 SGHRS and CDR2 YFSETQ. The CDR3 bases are TGCGCCAGCAGCAGGGGGACAGGCTACAATGAGCAGTTCTTC. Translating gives CASSRGTGYNEQFF.

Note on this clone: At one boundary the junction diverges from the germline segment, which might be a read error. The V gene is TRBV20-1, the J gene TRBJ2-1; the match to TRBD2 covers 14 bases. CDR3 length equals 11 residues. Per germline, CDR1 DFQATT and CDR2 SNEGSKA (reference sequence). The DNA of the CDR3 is TGCAGTGCAGATGGGACTAGCGGGGGACTCTTC. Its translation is CSADGTSGGLF.

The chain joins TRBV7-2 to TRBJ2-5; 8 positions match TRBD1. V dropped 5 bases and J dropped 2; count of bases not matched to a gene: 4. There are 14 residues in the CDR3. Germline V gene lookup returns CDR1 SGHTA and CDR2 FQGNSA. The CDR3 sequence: CASSRDRGQETQYF. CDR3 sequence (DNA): TGTGCCAGCAGCCGTGACAGGGGACAAGAGACCCAGTACTTC.

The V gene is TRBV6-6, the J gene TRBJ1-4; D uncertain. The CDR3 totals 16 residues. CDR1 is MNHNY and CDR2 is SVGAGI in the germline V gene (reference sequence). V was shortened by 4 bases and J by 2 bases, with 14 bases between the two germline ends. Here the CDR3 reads CASSFRPTPTNEKLFF. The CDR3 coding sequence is TGTGCCAGCAGTTTCCGCCCGACACCGACTAATGAAAAACTGTTTTTT.

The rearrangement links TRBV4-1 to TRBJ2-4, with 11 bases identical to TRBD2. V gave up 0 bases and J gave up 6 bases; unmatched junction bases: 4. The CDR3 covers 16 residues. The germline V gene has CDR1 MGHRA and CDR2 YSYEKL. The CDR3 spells CASSQERLAGRNIQYF. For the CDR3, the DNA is TGCGCCAGCAGCCAAGAGCGACTAGCGGGAAGAAACATTCAGTACTTC.

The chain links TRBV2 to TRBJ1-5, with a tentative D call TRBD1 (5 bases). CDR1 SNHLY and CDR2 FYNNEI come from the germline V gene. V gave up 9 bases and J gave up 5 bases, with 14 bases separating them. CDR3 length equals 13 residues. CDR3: CASRPWGYQPQHF. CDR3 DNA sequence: TGTGCCAGTCGGCCATGGGGCTATCAGCCCCAGCATTTT. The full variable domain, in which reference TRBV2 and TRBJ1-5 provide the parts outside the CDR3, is EPEVTQTPSHQVTQMGQEVILRCVPISNHLYFYWYRQILGQKVEFLVSFYNNEISEKSEIFDDQFSVERPDGSNFTLKIRSTKLEDSAMYFCASRPWGYQPQHFGDGTRLSIL.

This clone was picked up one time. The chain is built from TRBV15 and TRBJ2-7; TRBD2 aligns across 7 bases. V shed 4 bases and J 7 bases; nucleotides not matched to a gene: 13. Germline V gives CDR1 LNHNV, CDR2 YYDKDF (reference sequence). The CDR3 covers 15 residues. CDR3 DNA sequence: TGTGCCACCAGCACACGGACGGGCTGGCGGGAGGAGCAGTACTTC. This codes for CATSTRTGWREEQYF.

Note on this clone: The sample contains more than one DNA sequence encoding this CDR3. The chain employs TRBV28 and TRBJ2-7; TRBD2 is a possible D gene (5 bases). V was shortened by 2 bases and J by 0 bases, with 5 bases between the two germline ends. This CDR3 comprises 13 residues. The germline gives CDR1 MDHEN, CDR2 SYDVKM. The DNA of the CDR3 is TGTGCCAGCAGTTTAGGGAGCTCCTACGAGCAGTACTTC. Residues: CASSLGSSYEQYF.

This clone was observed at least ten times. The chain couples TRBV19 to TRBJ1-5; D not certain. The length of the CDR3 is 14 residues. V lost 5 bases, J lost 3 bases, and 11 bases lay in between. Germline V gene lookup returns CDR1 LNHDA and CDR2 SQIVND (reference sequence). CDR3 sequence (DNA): TGTGCCAGTAGTTTGGAGGGCTTCAATCAGCCCCAGCATTTT. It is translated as CASSLEGFNQPQHF.